One T cell receptor beta chain is described in this entry. This clonotype turned up a few times. The antigen it recognizes is unknown. One base away there is no much larger clone; base qualities are not given. Sequencer: Illumina HiSeq 1500. The raw public reads went through TCRdb reprocessing: fastp at Q25, MiXCR clone calling, in-frame beta chains kept. Each entry is one CDR3 protein sequence, shown with its most common DNA and genes. This sample lists 450,000 to 600,000 distinct CDR3 sequences; 30% to 40% were detected once. Roughly a sixth of the sample rests with the top ten. The treatment or condition label, as the study defines it: in vitro stimulation with specific CMV peptide epitopes to enrich CMV-specific T cells. This sample is part of a study of T cell repertoires in cytomegalovirus infection (dated by TCRdb to between 2018 and 2021). In terms of the full investigation: Recently identified HLA-C-restricted CMV epitopes, whose presentation resists viral immunomodulation, were targeted by peptide stimulations together with well-studied HLA-B-restricted epitopes. Donor HLA type was relevant to the analysis, as public TCR beta signatures indicated carriage of CMV infection together with the matching HLA type.

Here is what the overall study found, with its caveats: In both this cohort and an independent cohort of 350 to 400 donors, the cumulative frequency of public TCR beta family members distinguished carriers of CMV infection plus the relevant HLA type. In the ex vivo response, HLA-C-restricted CMV-specific TCR beta clonotypes were dominant, and in two of eight donors the single most frequent clonotype came from this HLA-C-restricted group.

Sequencing used cultured PBMCs, obtained from culture after CMV antigen stimulation. This TCR derives from a human donor in good health (CMV status not recorded). Some clones in this sample may be carry-over from other donors' samples.

The CDR3 corresponds to CASTGQGLDEQYV. The DNA sequence is TGCGCCAGTACGGGACAGGGTCTTGACGAGCAGTACGTC. The V and J genes are TRBV5-1 and TRBJ2-7; 9 central bases correspond to TRBD1. The germline V gene specifies SGHRS as CDR1 and YFSETQ as CDR2. The junction shows trimming of 8 bases on V and 5 bases on J, and the gene matches do not reach 8 bases of it. The CDR3 covers 13 residues, taking in both the cysteine and the valine. This entry keeps only the CDR3 DNA: 39 bases, framed from base 1.